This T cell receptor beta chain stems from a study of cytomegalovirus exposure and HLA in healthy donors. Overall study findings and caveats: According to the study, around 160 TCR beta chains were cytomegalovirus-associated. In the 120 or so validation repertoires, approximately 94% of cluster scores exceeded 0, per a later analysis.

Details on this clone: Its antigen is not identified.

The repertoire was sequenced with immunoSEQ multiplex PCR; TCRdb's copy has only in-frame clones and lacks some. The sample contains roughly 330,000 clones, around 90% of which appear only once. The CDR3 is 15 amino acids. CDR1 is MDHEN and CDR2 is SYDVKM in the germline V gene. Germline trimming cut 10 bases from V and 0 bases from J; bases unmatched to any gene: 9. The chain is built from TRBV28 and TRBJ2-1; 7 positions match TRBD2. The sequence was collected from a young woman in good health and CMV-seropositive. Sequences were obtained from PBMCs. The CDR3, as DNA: TGTGCCACCGTGGGGGGGGAGAGCTCCTACAATGAGCAGTTCTTC. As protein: CATVGGESSYNEQFF.